These 23 T cell receptor beta chains were sequenced from one sample in a study of blood T cells in healthy people across ages. Alongside a J-beta primer mix, a sample-barcoded 5' primer served in a second PCR lasting roughly 7 to 11 cycles. Via MiXCR, TCRdb re-called the 5' RACE reads, giving one row per CDR3 protein. This sample yields about 600,000 distinct CDR3 sequences, of which roughly 43% are seen a single time; roughly 24% belongs to the top ten. The sequenced material came from blood. The receptors were sampled from a man older than 75 in good health.

Concerning this clonotype itself: One end of the junction fails to match germline, which may point to a read error. The chain recombines TRBV5-1 with TRBJ1-2, with no clear D. This CDR3 has 14 residues. Germline loops: CDR1 SGHRS, CDR2 YFSETQ. This CDR3 is CASSLISSNHGYTF. The CDR3 DNA reads TGCGCCAGCAGCTTGATCTCATCTAACCATGGCTACACCTTC.

The chain is built from TRBV7-2 and TRBJ2-3; the D gene is possibly TRBD2 (5 bases). The V gene's germline CDR1 is SGHTA and CDR2 FQGNSA. V lost 2 bases, J lost 0 bases, and 12 bases lay in between. This CDR3 has 16 residues. CDR3 sequence (DNA): TGTGCCAGCAGCTTATTCTGGGAGTCGAGCACAGATACGCAGTATTTT. Protein: CASSLFWESSTDTQYF.

V usage is TRBV30 and J usage is TRBJ1-4; D gene uncertain. Germline V gene data show CDR1 as GTSNPN and CDR2 as SVGIG (reference sequence). Trimming stripped 1 base from V and 4 bases from J, with 10 bases between. The CDR3 contains 14 residues. CDR3 bases: TGTGCCTGGAGTGATCGACGCTATAATGAAAAACTGTTTTTT. This encodes CAWSDRRYNEKLFF.

This clonotype appeared a few times. The genes are TRBV3-1 and TRBJ2-1; TRBD2 might be the D (5 bases). The CDR3 is made up of 16 amino acids. CDR1 is LGHDT and CDR2 is YNNKEL in the germline V gene (reference sequence). V shed 3 bases and J shed 7 bases, with 19 bases lying between them. CDR3 DNA sequence: TGTGCCAGCAGCCAGTCTGGACTTCGAAGCATAAATGAGCAGTTCTTC. It codes for CASSQSGLRSINEQFF.

This chain links TRBV12-3 or TRBV12-4 with TRBJ1-1; perhaps TRBD1 as D (5 bases). The CDR3 length is 12 residues. V was pared by 4 bases and J by 5 bases, with 8 bases between. CDR3 sequence: CASSWGVTEAFF. In nucleotides, the CDR3 is TGTGCCAGCAGTTGGGGGGTTACTGAAGCTTTCTTT.

This clonotype was recorded a few times. In nucleotides, the CDR3 is TGTGCCAGCAGTGACTCTGGACTAGTCACAGATACGCAGTATTTT. Translated, it gives CASSDSGLVTDTQYF. V gene TRBV6-4 combines with J gene TRBJ2-3, with 7 bases lining up with TRBD2. Germline assignment: CDR1 MRHNA and CDR2 SNTAGT. V lost 0 bases, J lost 2 bases, and 2 bases stayed unmatched. There are 15 residues in the CDR3.

As for this clonotype: Germline and junction disagree at one end, which may indicate a read error. This rearrangement joins TRBV11-2 to TRBJ2-7; unclear D gene. This CDR3 comprises 15 residues. Germline CDR1 SGHAT, CDR2 FQNNGV. CDR3 DNA sequence: TGTGTCAGCAGCTTATACTATCCCGGTGCATACGAGCAGTACTTC. Protein: CVSSLYYPGAYEQYF.

This clonotype appeared a few times. The chain joins TRBV6-6 to TRBJ1-1; D possibly corresponds to TRBD1 (5 bases). This CDR3 comprises 16 residues. Between the trimmed V and J ends, which lost 4 bases and 1 base, there was a span of 16 bases. The germline V gene encodes CDR1 MNHNY and CDR2 SVGAGI (reference sequence). DNA for the CDR3: TGTGCCAGCAGTTCCCGGAGTGGGGCCCAGAACACTGAAGCTTTCTTT. Its translation is CASSSRSGAQNTEAFF.

This clonotype was picked up a small number of times. The genes are TRBV7-9 and TRBJ2-5; 13 bases are a match to TRBD2. The CDR3 extends over 16 amino acids. V was clipped by 5 bases and J by 2 bases; unmatched bases: 5. Per germline, CDR1 SEHNR and CDR2 FQNEAQ (reference sequence). CDR3 DNA: TGTGCCAGCAGCCCCTGGACTAGCGGGGGACAAGAGACCCAGTACTTC. The encoded protein is CASSPWTSGGQETQYF.

This clonotype has just a few counts. The CDR3 region has the DNA TGCGCCAGCTCTCAAGTGGGCGGTCTTCGCACAGATACGCAGTATTTT. This encodes CASSQVGGLRTDTQYF. V gene TRBV4-3 combines with J gene TRBJ2-3; D is unresolved. Germline loops: CDR1 LGHNA, CDR2 YSLEER. The CDR3 loop spans 16 amino acids. Trimming cost V 8 bases and J 1 base, with 19 bases left between them.

This clonotype was counted ten times or more. CDR3 coding DNA: TGCGCCAGCAGCCAAGATCTGGCTAGCGGGGAGAATGAGCAGTTCTTC. It encodes CASSQDLASGENEQFF. The chain joins TRBV4-3 to TRBJ2-1, with TRBD2 matching over 9 bases. There are 16 residues in the CDR3. CDR1 is LGHNA and CDR2 is YSLEER in the germline V gene. The V and J ends lost 0 bases and 7 bases, in that order; junction bases with no gene match: 7.

The table lists this clonotype with a few counts. The gene calls are TRBV6-5 and TRBJ1-3, with D unclear. Trimming left V 8 bases short and J 1 base short, with 12 bases between. This CDR3 spans 14 amino acids. Germline-derived CDR1 and CDR2 are MNHEY and SVGAGI. The chain's CDR3 is CASAPRLSGNTIYF. The CDR3, as DNA: TGTGCCAGCGCCCCACGGCTTTCTGGAAACACCATATATTTT.

The chain uses TRBV15 and TRBJ2-4; D uncertain. The CDR3 covers 13 residues. Per the germline V gene, CDR1 is LNHNV and CDR2 is YYDKDF (reference sequence). Trimming cost V 0 bases and J 7 bases, with 7 bases left between them. CDR3 bases: TGTGCCACCAGCAGAGAGGTCGGGAACATTCAGTACTTC. Protein: CATSREVGNIQYF. Drawing the rest from reference TRBV15 and TRBJ2-4, the complete variable domain is DAMVIQNPRYQVTQFGKPVTLSCSQTLNHNVMYWYQQKSSQAPKLLFHYYDKDFNNEADTPDNFQSRRPNTSFCFLDIRSPGLGDTAMYLCATSREVGNIQYFGAGTRLSVL.

V gene TRBV15 combines with J gene TRBJ2-1; 8 bases are a match to TRBD2. V dropped 0 bases and J dropped 4; count of bases not matched to a gene: 5. Germline CDR1 reads LNHNV; CDR2 reads YYDKDF (reference sequence). This CDR3 contains 16 residues. For the CDR3, the DNA is TGTGCCACCAGCAGAGATCGTAGCGGGGAATACAATGAGCAGTTCTTC. Its protein product is CATSRDRSGEYNEQFF. Together with reference TRBV15 and TRBJ2-1, the CDR3 gives the full variable domain: DAMVIQNPRYQVTQFGKPVTLSCSQTLNHNVMYWYQQKSSQAPKLLFHYYDKDFNNEADTPDNFQSRRPNTSFCFLDIRSPGLGDTAMYLCATSRDRSGEYNEQFFGPGTRLTVL.

The chain has TRBV11-2 and TRBJ2-5, with D unresolved. The CDR3 covers 13 residues. V lost 4 bases to trimming and J lost 0 bases, with 6 bases between them. Germline CDR1 SGHAT, CDR2 FQNNGV. CDR3 sequence (DNA): TGTGCCAGCAGCTACAAAGACCAAGAGACCCAGTACTTC. Protein product: CASSYKDQETQYF.

The gene calls are TRBV20-1 and TRBJ1-2; a weak D match, TRBD1 (6 bases). From germline, CDR1 is DFQATT and CDR2 SNEGSKA (reference sequence). This CDR3 is 15 amino acids long. The V gene lost 6 bases and the J gene lost 6 bases, with 23 bases spanning the gap. CDR3: CSADGVEAGGDGYTF. CDR3 nucleotides: TGCAGTGCCGATGGTGTCGAGGCGGGGGGCGATGGCTACACCTTC.

The genes are TRBV18 and TRBJ2-4; the D gene is possibly TRBD1 (6 bases). The tail of the sequence fits TRBJ2-7 better, so the J call may be wrong. The CDR3 has 15 residues. Germline CDR1 and CDR2: KGHSH and LQKENI. The CDR3 bases are TGTGCCAGCTCGGCAGGGGCCACTGAGTCGTACGAGCAGTACTTC. The encoded protein is CASSAGATESYEQYF.

The chain is built from TRBV2 and TRBJ2-7; 7 bases are a match to TRBD1. This CDR3 comprises 15 residues. The germline gives CDR1 SNHLY, CDR2 FYNNEI. The ends lost 4 bases at V and 0 bases at J; junction bases unmatched: 6. The chain's CDR3 is CASSGPDRDSYEQYF. CDR3 nucleotides: TGTGCCAGCAGTGGGCCTGACAGGGACTCCTACGAGCAGTACTTC.

This clonotype was found a few times. This chain connects TRBV20-1 to TRBJ2-1; 11 bases agree with TRBD2. The CDR3 loop spans 13 amino acids. The junction had 4 bases not matched to a gene; V was cut back by 6 bases and J by 6 bases. Germline V gene sequence: CDR1 DFQATT, CDR2 SNEGSKA (reference sequence). The CDR3 bases are TGCAGTGCAGCAGGACTAGCGGGCAATGAGCAGTTCTTC. Residues: CSAAGLAGNEQFF.

The gene calls are TRBV29-1 and TRBJ2-7; no clear D. Trimming removed 6 bases at V and 5 bases at J, with 14 bases between. Germline values: CDR1 SQVTM, CDR2 ANQGSEA. CDR3 length: 12 amino acids. The CDR3 loop reads CSVAQRPDEQYF. The CDR3 DNA reads as TGCAGCGTCGCCCAGAGGCCCGACGAGCAGTACTTC.

The genes are TRBV10-3 and TRBJ2-1; 8 bases align to TRBD1. Unmatched junction bases numbered 9, after V lost 0 bases and J lost 5 bases. The CDR3 loop spans 17 amino acids. Germline V gives CDR1 ENHRY, CDR2 SYGVKD. CDR3 nucleotides: TGTGCCATCAGTGAGTCGGGATCAGGGGGCACGCACAATGAGCAGTTCTTC. Translation gives CAISESGSGGTHNEQFF.

This rearrangement joins TRBV3-1 to TRBJ1-1; TRBD1 is a possible D gene (6 bases). The CDR3 contains 14 residues. Germline V lookup: CDR1 LGHDT, CDR2 YNNKEL (reference sequence). The ends were cut back, 1 base at V and 6 bases at J, with 12 bases in the middle. CDR3 protein: CASSQAGRGAEAFF. The CDR3 nucleotides read TGTGCCAGCAGCCAAGCAGGGAGGGGGGCTGAAGCTTTCTTT.

The chain recombines TRBV20-1 with TRBJ1-4; TRBD1 matches at 7 bases. This CDR3 is built from 13 residues. Trimming took 2 bases from V and 5 from J; bases not matched to a gene: 2. Germline CDR1 reads DFQATT; CDR2 reads SNEGSKA (reference sequence). The CDR3 region is CSARMDRNEKLFF. The CDR3 DNA reads TGCAGTGCTAGAATGGACAGGAATGAAAAACTGTTTTTT.